The 18 T cell receptor beta chains below were found in one sample sequenced in a study of shared clonotypes between healthy human individuals. Sequenced by immunoSEQ multiplex PCR; TCRdb stores in-frame clones only, minus some. The sample has millions of clones; roughly 92% are singletons. Specimen: naive CD4+ T cells sorted from blood. Sample subset: CD45RA+ positively selected. The receptors originated from a man younger than 35 in good health.

The V call is TRBV6-1, the J call TRBJ2-7; 9 positions match TRBD1. The CDR3 has 14 amino acids. Germline-derived CDR1 and CDR2 are MNHNS and SASEGT. V dropped 7 bases and J dropped 7; count of bases not matched to a gene: 11. The chain's CDR3 is CASTNRGPSGEQYF. For the CDR3, the DNA is TGTGCCAGCACCAACAGGGGGCCTTCGGGTGAGCAGTACTTC.

This clone was detected only once. The chain links TRBV4-3 to TRBJ2-1; D is uncertain. The CDR3 length is 16 residues. With 0 bases removed from V and 9 bases from J, the gap between germline ends came to 18 bases. From germline, CDR1 is LGHNA and CDR2 YSLEER. The CDR3 region is CASSQEGKGSSAEQFF. Written as DNA, the CDR3 is TGCGCCAGCAGCCAAGAAGGGAAGGGTAGTTCTGCTGAGCAGTTCTTC.

V usage is TRBV6-1 and J usage is TRBJ1-2; D might be TRBD1 (6 bases). The CDR3 has 14 residues. Germline V gives CDR1 MNHNS, CDR2 SASEGT. The V end was cut by 0 bases, the J end by 8 bases, with 13 bases between. The CDR3 sequence: CASSEAGGASGYTF. Written as DNA, the CDR3 is TGTGCCAGCAGTGAAGCGGGGGGGGCTAGCGGCTACACCTTC.

This chain uses TRBV5-1 with TRBJ1-2; TRBD1 might be the D (6 bases). Looked up from germline, CDR1 is SGHRS and CDR2 is YFSETQ. V lost 4 bases and J 6 bases, leaving 13 bases between the germline ends. The CDR3 extends over 13 amino acids. CDR3 residues: CASSQNRVDGYTF. In DNA, the CDR3 is TGCGCCAGCAGCCAAAACAGGGTTGATGGCTACACCTTC.

The rearrangement links TRBV7-2 to TRBJ1-2; 9 positions agree with TRBD1. The V and J ends lost 5 bases and 4 bases, in that order; junction bases with no gene match: 8. CDR1 and CDR2 (germline): SGHTA, FQGNSA. CDR3 length: 15 amino acids. The CDR3 DNA reads TGTGCCAGCAGCCTAGTGGGACAGGGTATCTATGGCTACACCTTC. Protein: CASSLVGQGIYGYTF. Complete variable domain (other parts from reference TRBV7-2 and TRBJ1-2): GAGVSQSPSNKVTEKGKDVELRCDPISGHTALYWYRQSLGQGLEFLIYFQGNSAPDKSGLPSDRFSAERTGGSVSTLTIQRTQQEDSAVYLCASSLVGQGIYGYTFGSGTRLTVV.

This clone has only one observation. The V gene is TRBV9, the J gene TRBJ2-3; D might be TRBD1 or TRBD2, each matching 5 bases. The CDR3 covers 16 residues. Germline CDR1 SGDLS, CDR2 YYNGEE. V lost 3 bases to trimming and J lost 1 base, with 15 bases between them. Here the CDR3 DNA reads TGTGCCAGCAGCGCCCCCGTGTCGGGGCGCACAGATACGCAGTATTTT. Its protein product is CASSAPVSGRTDTQYF.

As to this clone: The junction shows a germline mismatch at one end, possibly a read error. The CDR3 sequence: CASSFTGSYNEQFF. As DNA, the CDR3 is TGCGCCAGCAGCTTCACAGGGAGTTACAACGAGCAGTTCTTC. The chain combines TRBV5-1 with TRBJ2-1; D is perhaps TRBD1 (6 bases). Germline loops: CDR1 SGHRS, CDR2 YFSETQ. This CDR3 has 14 residues.

The rearrangement uses TRBV6-1 and TRBJ1-4; unclear D gene. CDR1 is MNHNS and CDR2 is SASEGT in the germline V gene. This CDR3 spans 12 amino acids. Trimming shortened V by 6 bases and J by 6 bases, and 8 bases separated the two germline ends. Here the CDR3 reads CASRAVYEKLFF. The DNA for the CDR3 is TGTGCCAGCAGAGCGGTATATGAAAAACTGTTTTTT.

The J gene is TRBJ2-1, the V gene TRBV27; 13 bases agree with TRBD2. This CDR3 is built from 17 residues. V shed 10 bases and J 8 bases; nucleotides not matched to a gene: 17. CDR1 is MNHEY, CDR2 SMNVEV, per germline (reference sequence). CDR3 in amino acids: CATERARTSGSRYEQFF. CDR3 in DNA: TGTGCCACCGAGCGGGCGAGGACTAGCGGGAGTCGGTATGAGCAGTTCTTC.

The V call is TRBV11-2, the J call TRBJ1-5; 7 bases are a match to TRBD1. This CDR3 is 15 amino acids long. The V gene end was trimmed by 4 bases and the J gene end by 0 bases; junction bases not matched to a gene: 3. In germline, CDR1 is SGHAT, CDR2 FQNNGV. CDR3 DNA: TGTGCCAGCAGCTGGGACAGTAATAGCAATCAGCCCCAGCATTTT. Its protein product is CASSWDSNSNQPQHF. The variable domain in full, completed from reference TRBV11-2 and TRBJ1-5, reads EAGVAQSPRYKIIEKRQSVAFWCNPISGHATLYWYQQILGQGPKLLIQFQNNGVVDDSQLPKDRFSAERLKGVDSTLKIQPAKLEDSAVYLCASSWDSNSNQPQHFGDGTRLSIL.

V is TRBV2 and J is TRBJ1-5; 8 bases are shared with TRBD1. This CDR3 is 15 amino acids long. V lost 7 bases, J lost 4 bases, and 9 bases stayed unmatched. CDR1 SNHLY and CDR2 FYNNEI come from the germline V gene. The CDR3 spells CASTSSDRANQPQHF. The CDR3, as DNA: TGTGCCAGCACCTCCTCGGACAGGGCAAATCAGCCCCAGCATTTT.

This chain uses TRBV5-1 with TRBJ1-2; D is unresolved. The CDR3 consists of 16 residues. From germline, CDR1 is SGHRS and CDR2 YFSETQ. Trimming took off 1 base at V and 6 bases at J, with 19 bases between the two ends. The CDR3 loop is CASSLRETRVKDGYTF. DNA of the CDR3: TGCGCCAGCAGCTTGAGGGAAACGAGGGTAAAGGATGGCTACACCTTC.

The chain has TRBV2 and TRBJ2-2; possible D gene TRBD2, 5 bases. Germline V CDR1 and CDR2: SNHLY, FYNNEI. The CDR3 covers 15 residues. V was clipped by 6 bases and J by 2 bases, with 13 bases between them. The chain's CDR3 is CASRDGDSNTGELFF. For the CDR3, the DNA is TGTGCCAGCAGGGACGGGGATTCTAACACCGGGGAGCTGTTTTTT.

J is TRBJ1-4 and V is TRBV4-1, with 10 positions matching TRBD1. Germline CDR1 is MGHRA and CDR2 is YSYEKL. The CDR3 consists of 17 residues. V dropped 1 base and J dropped 0; count of bases not matched to a gene: 2. CDR3 sequence: CASSQGTGGATNEKLFF. CDR3 DNA: TGCGCCAGCAGCCAAGGGACAGGGGGGGCAACTAATGAAAAACTGTTTTTT.

The rearrangement joins TRBV6-1 to TRBJ2-7; 9 nucleotides line up with TRBD1. V lost 6 bases, J lost 5 bases, and 5 bases stayed unmatched. In germline, CDR1 is MNHNS, CDR2 SASEGT. This CDR3 has 13 residues. The CDR3 nucleotides are TGTGCCAGCAGAACAGGGGGCAAGAACGAGCAGTACTTC. It codes for CASRTGGKNEQYF.

The DNA for the CDR3 is TGTGCCAGTAGTCCAGCAGGGCCGGGACTAGTCGGGGCAGATACGCAGTATTTT. This codes for CASSPAGPGLVGADTQYF. The V call is TRBV19, the J call TRBJ2-3; TRBD2 agrees at 8 bases. J gave up 4 bases and V 5 bases, and 17 bases lay outside the gene matches. Per the germline V gene, CDR1 is LNHDA and CDR2 is SQIVND (reference sequence). The CDR3 consists of 18 residues.

The CDR3 here is CASSLGTSAQETQYF. Here the CDR3 DNA reads TGCGCCAGCAGCTTGGGGACTAGCGCTCAAGAGACCCAGTACTTC. The chain recombines TRBV5-1 with TRBJ2-5, with 9 bases fitting TRBD2. The CDR3 runs to 15 residues. V was clipped by 0 bases and J by 2 bases; unmatched bases: 2. CDR1 and CDR2 from the germline V gene are SGHRS and YFSETQ.

Notes on this clone: At the DNA level, this CDR3 is encoded by other sequences in the same sample as well. This CDR3 reads CASSEDRVGQPQHF. The CDR3 bases are TGTGCCAGCAGTGAGGATAGGGTGGGTCAGCCCCAGCATTTT. The chain carries TRBV2 and TRBJ1-5; D unclear. Germline CDR1 reads SNHLY; CDR2 reads FYNNEI. V was clipped by 3 bases and J by 6 bases, with 12 bases between them. The CDR3 length is 14 residues. Together with reference TRBV2 and TRBJ1-5, the CDR3 gives the full variable domain: EPEVTQTPSHQVTQMGQEVILRCVPISNHLYFYWYRQILGQKVEFLVSFYNNEISEKSEIFDDQFSVERPDGSNFTLKIRSTKLEDSAMYFCASSEDRVGQPQHFGDGTRLSIL.